A selection of T cell receptor beta chains follows, all from one sample in a study of blood T cell repertoires in COVID-19. Using immunoSEQ multiplex PCR, the repertoire was profiled, and TCRdb retains in-frame clones only, with some absent. The sample has about 220,000 clones; 82% are singletons. Sample: PBMCs or T cells enriched from blood (not recorded which). The receptors were sampled from a woman aged 60-75 years who had recovered from COVID-19. CDR3s include the opening cysteine and the closing phenylalanine or tryptophan. Fields, in order: D gene, V gene, clone size, CDR3 length, J gene, CDR3 protein, CDR3 DNA. The D gene is left open where the match is weak. Clone size is shown for a subset of rows, as once, few, many or a class of expanded clone.

TRBD1	TRBV19	-	15	TRBJ1-5	CASRTGVGLHQPQHF	TGTGCCAGTAGGACAGGGGTCGGCCTCCATCAGCCCCAGCATTTT
TRBD1	TRBV29-1	-	14	TRBJ2-1	CSVGPGQGYNEQFF	TGCAGCGTTGGTCCGGGACAGGGGTACAATGAGCAGTTCTTC
TRBD1	TRBV4-3	-	15	TRBJ1-2	CASSPLRTGFYGYTF	TGCGCCAGCAGCCCACTCCGGACAGGGTTCTATGGCTACACCTTC
TRBD1	TRBV5-1	-	15	TRBJ1-2	CASSLALEGADGYTF	TGCGCCAGCAGCTTGGCCTTAGAGGGGGCGGATGGCTACACCTTC
-	TRBV6-1	-	14	TRBJ2-3	CASRRTASTDTQYF	TGTGCCAGCAGACGGACAGCTAGCACAGATACGCAGTATTTT
-	TRBV7-2	-	15	TRBJ2-2	CASSFSVQRPGELFF	TGTGCCAGCAGCTTTTCCGTCCAGAGGCCCGGGGAGCTGTTTTTT
-	TRBV18	-	16	TRBJ1-1	CASSPPNPTGGTEAFF	TGTGCCAGCTCACCACCGAATCCAACGGGAGGCACTGAAGCTTTCTTT
-	TRBV5-8	few	14	TRBJ1-2	CASSPYRANYGYTF	TGTGCCAGCAGCCCTTACCGAGCTAACTATGGCTACACCTTC
-	TRBV28	-	15	TRBJ1-2	CASSPTRASDYGYTF	TGTGCCAGCAGCCCAACGAGGGCTTCAGACTATGGCTACACCTTC
-	TRBV5-1	-	14	TRBJ2-2	CASSLGRNTGELFF	TGCGCCAGCAGCTTGGGCAGGAACACCGGGGAGCTGTTTTTT
TRBD2	TRBV7-7	-	16	TRBJ2-7	CASSPRTSGDYYEQYF	TGTGCCAGCAGCCCAAGGACTAGCGGGGATTACTACGAGCAGTACTTC
-	TRBV6-5	-	15	TRBJ1-3	CATLPGQNSGNTIYF	TGTGCCACCCTTCCTGGACAGAACTCTGGAAACACCATATATTTT
-	TRBV29-1	-	13	TRBJ1-1	CSADLTGNTEAFF	TGCAGCGCTGACCTTACAGGGAACACTGAAGCTTTCTTT
-	TRBV5-4	-	14	TRBJ2-2	CASSLNSGTGELFF	TGTGCCAGCAGCTTGAATAGCGGAACCGGGGAGCTGTTTTTT
-	TRBV7-6	-	13	TRBJ1-5	CASSLDADQPQHF	TGTGCCAGCAGCTTAGACGCAGATCAGCCCCAGCATTTT
-	TRBV29-1	-	13	TRBJ1-2	CSVTTGPAKGYTF	TGCAGCGTTACCACAGGGCCTGCTAAAGGCTACACCTTC
-	TRBV18	-	14	TRBJ1-5	CASSPTDSNQPQHF	TGTGCCAGCTCACCGACAGATTCCAATCAGCCCCAGCATTTT
-	TRBV7-2	once	13	TRBJ2-2	CASSSSHTGELFF	TGTGCCAGCAGCTCATCCCACACCGGGGAGCTGTTTTTT
-	TRBV3-1/TRBV3-2	-	16	TRBJ1-2	CASSPFGSLASYGYTF	TGTGCCAGCAGCCCCTTCGGGTCTCTAGCTTCCTATGGCTACACCTTC
-	TRBV5-6	-	14	TRBJ1-6	CASSLGGFNSPLHF	TGTGCCAGCAGCTTGGGCGGGTTTAATTCACCCCTCCACTTT
-	TRBV11-2	-	16	TRBJ2-1	CASRPGGAELYNEQFF	TGTGCCAGCAGGCCGGGTGGGGCGGAATTATACAATGAGCAGTTCTTC
TRBD1	TRBV29-1	-	16	TRBJ1-2	CSALKPLDRGDYGYTF	TGCAGCGCGCTAAAACCATTGGACAGGGGAGACTATGGCTACACCTTC
-	TRBV6-6	-	14	TRBJ1-6	CASSYQQDSSPLHF	TGTGCCAGCAGTTACCAACAGGACAGTTCACCCCTCCACTTT
-	TRBV4-3	-	16	TRBJ1-4	CASSQDVSTGPEKLFF	TGCGCCAGCAGCCAAGATGTCTCGACAGGCCCTGAAAAACTGTTTTTT
TRBD2	TRBV4-2	-	15	TRBJ2-1	CASSQLAGGDNEQFF	TGTGCCAGCAGCCAACTAGCGGGAGGGGACAATGAGCAGTTCTTC
-	TRBV21-1	-	15	TRBJ1-4	CASSKAGATNEKLFF	TGTGCCAGCAGCAAAGCGGGAGCAACTAATGAAAAACTGTTTTTT
TRBD1	TRBV29-1	-	15	TRBJ2-2	CSVTSGQLNTGELFF	TGCAGCGTTACCTCGGGACAGCTTAACACCGGGGAGCTGTTTTTT
-	TRBV6-5	-	11	TRBJ1-2	CADRGDDGYTF	TGTGCCGACCGGGGGGACGATGGCTACACCTTC
-	TRBV20-1	-	13	TRBJ1-5	CSASGGPGQPQHF	TGCAGTGCTAGTGGAGGACCGGGGCAGCCCCAGCATTTT
TRBD1	TRBV6-6	-	13	TRBJ1-5	CASKQGASQPQHF	TGTGCCAGCAAGCAGGGGGCAAGTCAGCCCCAGCATTTT
-	TRBV19	-	13	TRBJ2-7	CASSPWTSGEQYF	TGTGCCAGTAGTCCGTGGACCTCGGGGGAGCAGTACTTC
TRBD2	TRBV12-3/TRBV12-4	-	13	TRBJ2-4	CASSRAPGGIQYF	TGTGCCAGCAGTCGGGCGCCGGGAGGCATTCAGTACTTC
TRBD1	TRBV19	-	13	TRBJ1-5	CASSPTGGQPQHF	TGTGCCAGTAGTCCGACAGGGGGTCAGCCCCAGCATTTT
TRBD2	TRBV2	-	14	TRBJ2-7	CASNVAGRNSEQYF	TGTGCCAGCAACGTAGCCGGGAGGAACAGCGAGCAGTACTTC
TRBD1	TRBV5-1	-	19	TRBJ2-1	CASSQLVASGTGVYNEQFF	TGCGCCAGCAGCCAACTCGTGGCTTCCGGGACAGGGGTATACAATGAGCAGTTCTTC
TRBD2	TRBV7-2	once	16	TRBJ2-7	CASSFVGRGGPYEQYF	TGTGCCAGCAGCTTTGTCGGTCGGGGGGGACCATACGAGCAGTACTTC
TRBD2	TRBV6-6	-	15	TRBJ2-7	CASSSSGLALREQYF	TGTGCCAGCAGTTCGTCGGGACTAGCACTAAGGGAGCAGTACTTC
TRBD1	TRBV29-1	-	13	TRBJ2-3	CSVDVRGLDTQYF	TGCAGCGTTGACGTCAGGGGGCTTGATACGCAGTATTTT
TRBD1	TRBV5-1	-	14	TRBJ1-1	CASSVGQGNTEAFF	TGCGCCAGCAGCGTGGGACAGGGGAACACTGAAGCTTTCTTT
TRBD1	TRBV11-2	once	16	TRBJ1-1	CASSPLTGAMNTEAFF	TGTGCCTCCAGCCCGCTCACAGGGGCTATGAACACTGAAGCTTTCTTT
-	TRBV30	-	15	TRBJ2-3	CAWSHGSVGTDTQYF	TGTGCCTGGAGTCACGGTAGCGTTGGCACAGATACGCAGTATTTT
-	TRBV9	-	15	TRBJ1-4	CASSVASDSGEKLFF	TGTGCCAGCAGCGTAGCGTCTGATAGTGGTGAAAAACTGTTTTTT
TRBD1	TRBV10-1	few	15	TRBJ2-2	CAISIMQGATGELFF	TGCGCCATCTCGATCATGCAGGGGGCTACCGGGGAGCTGTTTTTT
-	TRBV25-1	-	15	TRBJ1-6	CASSEVHNYNSPLHF	TGTGCCAGCAGTGAAGTTCACAACTATAATTCACCCCTCCACTTT
TRBD1	TRBV27	-	15	TRBJ1-2	CASRFGQGARRGYTF	TGTGCCAGCAGGTTCGGGCAGGGGGCCCGACGTGGCTACACCTTC
TRBD1	TRBV5-6	-	12	TRBJ1-5	CASGQGNQPQHF	TGTGCCAGCGGACAGGGGAATCAGCCCCAGCATTTT
TRBD1	TRBV5-1	-	16	TRBJ2-4	CASNPLNLDRENIQYF	TGCGCCAGCAACCCTCTTAACCTCGACAGGGAAAACATTCAGTACTTC
TRBD1	TRBV4-2	-	18	TRBJ1-2	CASSQGPGTGGRNYGYTF	TGTGCCAGCAGCCAGGGACCCGGGACAGGGGGCCGTAACTATGGCTACACCTTC
-	TRBV12-3/TRBV12-4	-	13	TRBJ1-1	CASSLTGFTEAFF	TGTGCCAGCAGTTTGACAGGTTTCACTGAAGCTTTCTTT
TRBD2	TRBV30	once	16	TRBJ2-3	CAWMLKRELSTDTQYF	TGTGCCTGGATGTTGAAGCGGGAGCTTAGCACAGATACGCAGTATTTT
TRBD1	TRBV7-2	-	15	TRBJ1-4	CASSSEGQGLLQLFF	TGTGCCAGCAGCTCAGAGGGACAGGGACTGCTTCAACTGTTTTTT
-	TRBV28	-	12	TRBJ1-2	CASSQGFYGYTF	TGTGCCAGCAGCCAGGGGTTCTATGGCTACACCTTC
-	TRBV12-1	-	15	TRBJ1-6	CASSTVTGDHSPLHF	TGTGCCAGCAGCACTGTTACAGGGGACCATTCACCCCTCCACTTT